Listed below are T cell receptor beta chains from one sample, sequenced in a study of identical twins. A single record per CDR3 protein comes from TCRdb applying MiXCR to the 5' RACE reads. The sample contains some 500,000 distinct CDR3 sequences, 14% of which appear only once. This sample also appeared in a second study, on yellow fever vaccine responses in identical twins.

What was sequenced was CD4+ T cells sorted from blood. The receptor set was obtained from a woman in her late teens or twenties in good health. CDR3s include the opening cysteine and the closing phenylalanine or tryptophan. D genes are given only for firm matches. Not all rows give a size; the values are once, few, many and, for expanded clones, a class.

CDR3aa	CDR3nt	v_gene	j_gene	d_gene	abundance
CASSLDGRADGEQFF	TGTGCCAGCAGTTTAGACGGGAGGGCCGACGGCGAGCAGTTCTTC	TRBV12-3/TRBV12-4	TRBJ2-1	TRBD2	few
CASSLEGNDGYTF	TGCGCCAGCAGCCTCGAGGGTAATGACGGCTACACCTTC	TRBV5-1	TRBJ1-2	NA	few
CASSVATGGATGELFF	TGTGCCAGCAGCGTAGCTACAGGGGGCGCAACCGGGGAGCTGTTTTTT	TRBV9	TRBJ2-2	TRBD1	few
CASSRLGGADTQYF	TGTGCCAGCAGTAGGTTGGGTGGGGCGGATACGCAGTATTTT	TRBV27	TRBJ2-3	NA	few
CSVVRTNTGELFF	TGCAGCGTTGTTAGGACGAACACCGGGGAGCTGTTTTTT	TRBV29-1	TRBJ2-2	NA	few
CSASMNVNQPQHF	TGCAGTGCTAGCATGAATGTCAATCAGCCCCAGCATTTT	TRBV20-1	TRBJ1-5	NA	few
CASSSTGSSGNTIYF	TGTGCCAGCAGCTCCACAGGAAGCTCTGGAAACACCATATATTTT	TRBV7-9	TRBJ1-3	NA	many
CASSPQGGAGELFF	TGTGCCAGCAGTCCGCAGGGGGGGGCCGGGGAGCTGTTTTTT	TRBV3-1	TRBJ2-2	NA	few
CASCEFQETQYF	TGCGCCAGTTGCGAGTTCCAAGAGACCCAGTACTTC	TRBV10-1	TRBJ2-5	NA	few
CASSLLGAGATDTQYF	TGTGCCAGCAGTCTGCTGGGAGCGGGGGCCACAGATACGCAGTATTTT	TRBV12-3/TRBV12-4	TRBJ2-3	TRBD2	NA
CASSRQEDSYEQYF	TGTGCCAGCTCAAGACAGGAGGACTCCTACGAGCAGTACTTC	TRBV18	TRBJ2-7	NA	NA
CASGTSGGAVEQFF	TGCGCCAGCGGTACTAGCGGGGGGGCCGTTGAGCAGTTCTTC	TRBV5-1	TRBJ2-1	TRBD2	NA
CASSVQGRDEQFF	TGTGCCAGCAGTGTCCAGGGTAGGGATGAGCAGTTCTTC	TRBV6-1	TRBJ2-1	NA	NA
CASSLAGRGGGEQFF	TGTGCCAGCAGCTTGGCCGGGAGAGGGGGCGGTGAGCAGTTCTTC	TRBV5-4	TRBJ2-1	NA	few
CASSEPGGPGYEQYF	TGTGCCAGCAGTGAACCGGGAGGGCCCGGCTACGAGCAGTACTTC	TRBV25-1	TRBJ2-7	TRBD2	many
CASSYSGTADYEQYF	TGTGCCAGCAGTTATTCTGGGACGGCCGACTACGAGCAGTACTTC	TRBV6-5	TRBJ2-7	NA	NA
CASSVSTSLAYNEQFF	TGCGCCAGCAGCGTGTCGACTAGCCTAGCCTACAATGAGCAGTTCTTC	TRBV5-1	TRBJ2-1	TRBD2	few
CASSDRADTQYF	TGTGCCAGCAGTGACAGGGCAGATACGCAGTATTTT	TRBV6-5	TRBJ2-3	TRBD1	few
CASSERGAGQYF	TGCGCCAGCAGTGAGAGGGGGGCCGGGCAGTACTTC	TRBV10-1	TRBJ2-7	NA	NA
CASKQSAATGGEQYF	TGTGCCAGTAAGCAATCCGCAGCGACAGGGGGCGAGCAGTACTTC	TRBV19	TRBJ2-7	TRBD1	NA
CASSLKGGLAGGETQYF	TGTGCCAGCAGCTTAAAAGGAGGTCTAGCGGGGGGAGAGACCCAGTACTTC	TRBV7-3	TRBJ2-5	TRBD2	NA
CASSQEIAGGTDTQYF	TGTGCCAGCAGCCAAGAGATTGCGGGGGGGACGGATACGCAGTATTTT	TRBV3-1	TRBJ2-3	TRBD2	few
CASSFGGPTEAFF	TGTGCCAGCAGTTTCGGAGGCCCGACTGAAGCTTTCTTT	TRBV12-3/TRBV12-4	TRBJ1-1	NA	many
CASSQGPIGTPVGDEQFF	TGCGCCAGCAGCCAAGGGCCCATTGGGACCCCGGTCGGCGATGAGCAGTTCTTC	TRBV4-3	TRBJ2-1	NA	few
CATSDSGQGQETQYF	TGTGCCACCAGTGATTCCGGACAGGGCCAAGAGACCCAGTACTTC	TRBV24-1	TRBJ2-5	TRBD1	NA
CATQASSQVGYTQYF	TGTGCCACTCAGGCTAGCTCACAGGTCGGGTATACGCAGTATTTT	TRBV7-2	TRBJ2-3	NA	NA